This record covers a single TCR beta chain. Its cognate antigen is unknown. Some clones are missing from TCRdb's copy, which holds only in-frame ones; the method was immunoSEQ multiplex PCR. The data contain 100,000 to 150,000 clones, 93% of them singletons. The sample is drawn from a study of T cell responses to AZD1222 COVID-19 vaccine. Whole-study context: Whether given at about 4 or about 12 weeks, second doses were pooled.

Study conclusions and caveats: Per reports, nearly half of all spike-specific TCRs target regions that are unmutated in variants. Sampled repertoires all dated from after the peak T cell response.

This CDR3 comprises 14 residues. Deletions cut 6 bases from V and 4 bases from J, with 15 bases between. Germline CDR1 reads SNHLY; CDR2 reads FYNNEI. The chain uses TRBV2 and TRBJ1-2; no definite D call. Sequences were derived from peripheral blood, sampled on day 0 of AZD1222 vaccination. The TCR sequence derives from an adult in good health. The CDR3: CASSSYISSYGYTF. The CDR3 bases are TGTGCCAGCAGCTCCTACATCTCCTCCTATGGCTACACCTTC.